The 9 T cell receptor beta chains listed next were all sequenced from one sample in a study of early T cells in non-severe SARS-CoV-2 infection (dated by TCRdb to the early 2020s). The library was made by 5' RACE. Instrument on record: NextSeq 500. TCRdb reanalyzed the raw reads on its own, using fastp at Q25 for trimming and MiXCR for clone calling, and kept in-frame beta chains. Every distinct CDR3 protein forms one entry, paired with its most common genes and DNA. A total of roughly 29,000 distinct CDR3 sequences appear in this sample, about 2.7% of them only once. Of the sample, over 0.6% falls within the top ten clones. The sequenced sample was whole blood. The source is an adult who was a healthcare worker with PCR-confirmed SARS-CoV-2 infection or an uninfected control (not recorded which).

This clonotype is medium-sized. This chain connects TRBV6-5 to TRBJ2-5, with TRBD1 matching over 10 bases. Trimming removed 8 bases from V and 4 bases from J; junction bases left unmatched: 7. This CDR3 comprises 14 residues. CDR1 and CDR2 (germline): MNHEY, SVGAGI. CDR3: CASSMTGGLETQYF. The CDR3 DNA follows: TGTGCCAGCTCCATGACAGGGGGCTTAGAGACCCAGTACTTC.

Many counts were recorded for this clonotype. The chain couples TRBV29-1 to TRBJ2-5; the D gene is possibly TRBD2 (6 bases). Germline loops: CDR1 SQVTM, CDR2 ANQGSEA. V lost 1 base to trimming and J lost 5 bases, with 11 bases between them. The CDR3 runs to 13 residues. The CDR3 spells CSVEGPSGETQYF. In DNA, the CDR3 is TGCAGCGTTGAAGGGCCCAGCGGGGAGACCCAGTACTTC.

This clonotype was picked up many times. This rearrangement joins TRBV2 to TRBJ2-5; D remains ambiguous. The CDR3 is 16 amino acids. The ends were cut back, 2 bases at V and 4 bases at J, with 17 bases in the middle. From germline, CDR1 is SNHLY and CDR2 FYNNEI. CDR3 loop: CASSETQPRGRETQYF. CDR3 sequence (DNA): TGTGCCAGCAGTGAAACCCAACCCAGAGGCAGAGAGACCCAGTACTTC.

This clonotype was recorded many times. The CDR3 DNA is TGTGCCAGCAGCTCCCCGGGACTGCAAGAGACCCAGTACTTC. This sequence encodes CASSSPGLQETQYF. The gene calls are TRBV11-3 and TRBJ2-5; D perhaps matches TRBD2 (6 bases). The CDR3 is 14 residues long. Germline CDR1 and CDR2: SGHNT and YENEEA. The ends were cut back, 4 bases at V and 2 bases at J, with 11 bases in the middle.

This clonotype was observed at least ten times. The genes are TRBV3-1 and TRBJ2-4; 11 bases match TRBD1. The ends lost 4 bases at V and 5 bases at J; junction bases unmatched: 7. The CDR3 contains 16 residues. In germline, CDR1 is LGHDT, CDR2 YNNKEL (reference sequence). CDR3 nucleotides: TGTGCCAGCAGCCCCGTTGCGGGACAGGGGGAAAACATTCAGTACTTC. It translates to CASSPVAGQGENIQYF.

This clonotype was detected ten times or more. The CDR3, as DNA: TGTGCCAGCAGCTTAGGGGGGACGCTTCGAGATACGCAGTATTTT. It specifies CASSLGGTLRDTQYF. The V gene is TRBV7-3, the J gene TRBJ2-3; D is perhaps TRBD2 (6 bases). CDR3 size: 15 residues. V lost 2 bases and J lost 5, with 14 bases in between. Per the germline V gene, CDR1 is SGHTA and CDR2 is FQGTGA.

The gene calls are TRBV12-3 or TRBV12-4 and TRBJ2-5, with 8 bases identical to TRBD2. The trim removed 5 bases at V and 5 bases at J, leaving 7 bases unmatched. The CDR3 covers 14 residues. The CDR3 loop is CASSLTGGHETQYF. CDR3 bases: TGTGCCAGCAGTCTAACGGGGGGGCATGAGACCCAGTACTTC.

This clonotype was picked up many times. CDR3 nucleotides: TGCGCCAGCAGCCTACCCGGGACGGCCAACACCGGGGAGCTGTTTTTT. It specifies CASSLPGTANTGELFF. The V gene is TRBV5-1, the J gene TRBJ2-2; tentatively, D is TRBD1 or TRBD2 (5 bases each). The ends were cut back, 4 bases at V and 2 bases at J, with 15 bases in the middle. From germline, CDR1 is SGHRS and CDR2 YFSETQ. The length of the CDR3 is 16 residues.

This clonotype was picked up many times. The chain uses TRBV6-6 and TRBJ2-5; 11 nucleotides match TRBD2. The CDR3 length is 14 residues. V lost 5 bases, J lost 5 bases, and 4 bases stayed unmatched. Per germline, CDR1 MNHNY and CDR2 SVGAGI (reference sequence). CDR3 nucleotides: TGTGCCAGCAGTACCGGACTAGCGGGCGAGACCCAGTACTTC. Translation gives CASSTGLAGETQYF.